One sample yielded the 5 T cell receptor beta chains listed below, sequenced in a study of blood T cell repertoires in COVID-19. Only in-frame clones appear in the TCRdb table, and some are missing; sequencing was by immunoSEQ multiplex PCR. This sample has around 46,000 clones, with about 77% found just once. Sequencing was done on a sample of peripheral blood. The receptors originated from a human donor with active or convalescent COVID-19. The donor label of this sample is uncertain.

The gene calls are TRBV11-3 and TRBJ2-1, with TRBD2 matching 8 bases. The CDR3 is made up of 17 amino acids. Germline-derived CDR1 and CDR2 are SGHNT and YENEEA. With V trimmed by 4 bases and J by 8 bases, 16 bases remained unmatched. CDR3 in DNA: TGTGCCAGCAGCTCCGAAAGCGGGAGTTCTTTTGGGGATGAGCAGTTCTTC. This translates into CASSSESGSSFGDEQFF.

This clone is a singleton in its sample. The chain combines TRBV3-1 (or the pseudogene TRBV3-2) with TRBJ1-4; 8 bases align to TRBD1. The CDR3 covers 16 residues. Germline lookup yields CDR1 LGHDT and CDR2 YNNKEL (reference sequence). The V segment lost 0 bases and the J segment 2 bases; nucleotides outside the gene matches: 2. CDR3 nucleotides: TGTGCCAGCAGCCAAGACAGGGGGCCTACTAATGAAAAACTGTTTTTT. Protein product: CASSQDRGPTNEKLFF.

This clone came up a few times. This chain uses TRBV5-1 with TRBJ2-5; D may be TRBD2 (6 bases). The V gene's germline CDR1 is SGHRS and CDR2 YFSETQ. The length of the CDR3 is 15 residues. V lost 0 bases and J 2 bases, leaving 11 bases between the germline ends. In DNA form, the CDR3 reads TGCGCCAGCAGCTTGGGCTCGGCGGGACAAGAGACCCAGTACTTC. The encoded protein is CASSLGSAGQETQYF.

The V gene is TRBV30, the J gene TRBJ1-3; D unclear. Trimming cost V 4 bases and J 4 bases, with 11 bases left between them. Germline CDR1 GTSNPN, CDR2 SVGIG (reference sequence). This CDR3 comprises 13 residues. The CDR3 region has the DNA TGTGCCTGGACCGGGGTTACCGGAAACACCATATATTTT. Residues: CAWTGVTGNTIYF.

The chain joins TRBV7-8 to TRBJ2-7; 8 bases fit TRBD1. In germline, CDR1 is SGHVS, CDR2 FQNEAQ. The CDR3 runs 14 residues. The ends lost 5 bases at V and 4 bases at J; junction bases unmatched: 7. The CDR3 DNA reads TGTGCCAGCAGCACAGACAGGGGAAGGTACGAGCAGTACTTC. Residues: CASSTDRGRYEQYF. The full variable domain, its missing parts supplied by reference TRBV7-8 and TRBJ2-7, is GAGVSQSPRYKVAKRGQDVALRCDPISGHVSLFWYQQALGQGPEFLTYFQNEAQLDKSGLPSDRFFAERPEGSVSTLKIQRTQQEDSAVYLCASSTDRGRYEQYFGPGTRLTVT.